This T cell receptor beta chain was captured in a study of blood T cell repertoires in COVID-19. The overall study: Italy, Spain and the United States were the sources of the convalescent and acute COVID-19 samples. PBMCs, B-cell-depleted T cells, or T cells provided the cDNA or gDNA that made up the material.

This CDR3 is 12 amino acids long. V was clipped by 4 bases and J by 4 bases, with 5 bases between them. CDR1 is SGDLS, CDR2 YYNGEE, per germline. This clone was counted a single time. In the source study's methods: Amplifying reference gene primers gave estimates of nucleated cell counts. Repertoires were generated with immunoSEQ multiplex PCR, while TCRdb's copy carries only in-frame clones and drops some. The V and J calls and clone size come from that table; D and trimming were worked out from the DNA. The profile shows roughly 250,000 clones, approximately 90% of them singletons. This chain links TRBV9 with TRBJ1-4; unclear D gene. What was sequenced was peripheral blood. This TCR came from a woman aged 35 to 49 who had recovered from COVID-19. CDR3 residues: CASSRVNEKLFF. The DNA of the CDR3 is TGTGCCAGCAGCCGGGTTAATGAAAAACTGTTTTTT.